These T cell receptor beta chains were read from a single sample in a study of T-cell memory formation after mild COVID-19. MiXCR, applied by TCRdb to the 5' RACE reads, yields one record per CDR3 protein. The sample has approximately 300,000 distinct CDR3 sequences, approximately 15% seen once. The sequenced sample was PBMCs or a T cell subset sorted from them (not recorded which). These receptors originate from a man between 18 and 35 years old who had mild COVID-19 (a few samples of this study predate the infection). Cell type and time point are not known. Both conserved end residues are trimmed from each CDR3. Each record gives: J gene, CDR3 length, V gene, CDR3 protein.

J gene: TRBJ1-6; CDR3 length: 14; V gene: TRBV6-5; CDR3 protein: ASRPDKSNANSPLH
J gene: TRBJ2-2; CDR3 length: 13; V gene: TRBV11-2; CDR3 protein: ASGPRGRGPGELF
J gene: TRBJ1-3; CDR3 length: 12; V gene: TRBV9; CDR3 protein: ASTPGGAGNTIY
J gene: TRBJ2-1; CDR3 length: 13; V gene: TRBV5-1; CDR3 protein: ASSLAVLNYNEQF
J gene: TRBJ2-3; CDR3 length: 12; V gene: TRBV5-5; CDR3 protein: ASSLTRYTDTQY
J gene: TRBJ1-2; CDR3 length: 13; V gene: TRBV4-2; CDR3 protein: ASSQDDRNNYGYT
J gene: TRBJ1-1; CDR3 length: 13; V gene: TRBV28; CDR3 protein: ASRHPDRVNTEAF
J gene: TRBJ1-5; CDR3 length: 13; V gene: TRBV19; CDR3 protein: ASGPTVYSNQPQH
J gene: TRBJ1-6; CDR3 length: 13; V gene: TRBV6-8; CDR3 protein: ASSYSPRVGSPLH
J gene: TRBJ1-1; CDR3 length: 15; V gene: TRBV4-1; CDR3 protein: ASSQAQVGGSNTEAF
J gene: TRBJ2-1; CDR3 length: 14; V gene: TRBV6-5; CDR3 protein: ASSSPTSGGHNEQF
J gene: TRBJ2-1; CDR3 length: 14; V gene: TRBV4-3; CDR3 protein: ASSPYLARGQNEQF
J gene: TRBJ2-7; CDR3 length: 11; V gene: TRBV2; CDR3 protein: ASSGQATYEQY
J gene: TRBJ2-3; CDR3 length: 14; V gene: TRBV5-1; CDR3 protein: ASSLGRGAYTDTQY
J gene: TRBJ2-3; CDR3 length: 13; V gene: TRBV6-4; CDR3 protein: ASSDSIGGPDTQY
J gene: TRBJ1-1; CDR3 length: 11; V gene: TRBV30; CDR3 protein: AWSVGKTSEAF
J gene: TRBJ2-5; CDR3 length: 13; V gene: TRBV11-3; CDR3 protein: ASSEGGRGQETQY
J gene: TRBJ1-1; CDR3 length: 13; V gene: TRBV5-1; CDR3 protein: ASSLGHPMNTEAF
J gene: TRBJ1-1; CDR3 length: 14; V gene: TRBV20-1; CDR3 protein: SDLDRGIWWGTEAF
J gene: TRBJ2-7; CDR3 length: 14; V gene: TRBV12-5; CDR3 protein: ASGFLIRQGPYEQY
J gene: TRBJ2-3; CDR3 length: 11; V gene: TRBV13; CDR3 protein: ASKRRGTDTQY
J gene: TRBJ2-7; CDR3 length: 11; V gene: TRBV7-9; CDR3 protein: ASSYPGSYEQY
J gene: TRBJ2-5; CDR3 length: 16; V gene: TRBV27; CDR3 protein: ASSTPSGGASRGETQY
J gene: TRBJ1-3; CDR3 length: 15; V gene: TRBV4-1; CDR3 protein: ASSQSLGREKGNTIY
J gene: TRBJ2-3; CDR3 length: 10; V gene: TRBV30; CDR3 protein: ASSKGTDTQY
J gene: TRBJ2-1; CDR3 length: 14; V gene: TRBV11-1; CDR3 protein: ASSLTGGSAYNEQF
J gene: TRBJ1-2; CDR3 length: 12; V gene: TRBV20-1; CDR3 protein: SARDQSVNYGYT
J gene: TRBJ1-2; CDR3 length: 11; V gene: TRBV6-5; CDR3 protein: ASTPRVGDGYT
J gene: TRBJ2-5; CDR3 length: 11; V gene: TRBV7-3; CDR3 protein: ASSSVAKETRY
J gene: TRBJ2-2; CDR3 length: 11; V gene: TRBV11-3; CDR3 protein: ASSLVWTGELF
J gene: TRBJ2-7; CDR3 length: 11; V gene: TRBV7-9; CDR3 protein: ASSPTTPAEQY
J gene: TRBJ2-3; CDR3 length: 12; V gene: TRBV12-3/TRBV12-4; CDR3 protein: ASRPGQGSDTQY
J gene: TRBJ2-1; CDR3 length: 14; V gene: TRBV4-1; CDR3 protein: ASSQNRDRGYNEQF
J gene: TRBJ2-3; CDR3 length: 11; V gene: TRBV19; CDR3 protein: ASMWGSEDTQY
J gene: TRBJ1-1; CDR3 length: 11; V gene: TRBV18; CDR3 protein: ASSPPLWTEAF
J gene: TRBJ1-1; CDR3 length: 11; V gene: TRBV5-1; CDR3 protein: ASSLDRVGEAF
J gene: TRBJ2-7; CDR3 length: 16; V gene: TRBV7-2; CDR3 protein: ASSLALGGTGAYREQY
J gene: TRBJ1-5; CDR3 length: 12; V gene: TRBV5-6; CDR3 protein: ASSLEGGGQPQH